The TCR beta chain under discussion was sequenced for a study of T cells in Graves' hyperthyroidism and ophthalmopathy. Study observations and caveats: Ophthalmopathy cases were set apart from stable hyperthyroidism by a 13 V-J model.

This clonotype was counted many times. The target antigen is unknown. Clinical symptoms, serum thyroxine and TRAb, thyroid ultrasound and orbital computed tomography together formed the diagnostic basis. The PBMCs studied were ones that came from 10 ml fresh peripheral blood. RNA transcripts served as the template for amplifying TCR beta CDR3 regions. TCR CDR3 regions were first amplified by RT-PCR with HTBI primers. TCRdb passed the multiplex PCR reads through MiXCR, listing each CDR3 protein once. The data contain approximately 200,000 distinct CDR3 sequences, 15% to 20% of them singletons. The CDR3 covers 14 residues. CDR1 is LGHDT, CDR2 YNNKEL, per germline (reference sequence). Trimming left V 4 bases short and J 7 bases short, with 14 bases between.

Sequenced input: blood. This sequence joins TRBV3-1 and TRBJ1-5; D gene ambiguous. This sequence originates from a man aged 35-49 years with Graves' hyperthyroidism. The CDR3 DNA sequence: TGTGCCAGCAGCCGGGAGGCGGAGGGACAGCCCCAGCATTTT. Translation: CASSREAEGQPQHF.